A selection of T cell receptor beta chains follows, all from one sample in a study of cytotoxic CD8 clonotypes in ibrutinib-treated CLL. The assay was immunoSEQ multiplex PCR, and TCRdb's table has in-frame clones only and misses some. The top ten clones hold roughly 13% of a sample with over 120,000 clones, around three quarters of them seen once. The sequenced sample was PBMCs, obtained after 12 months of ibrutinib treatment. The source is a human donor with chronic lymphocytic leukemia. CDR3s include the opening cysteine and the closing phenylalanine or tryptophan. The order of the fields is V gene, clone size, D gene, J gene, CDR3 DNA, CDR3 protein. A D gene is named only where the DNA matches it firmly. Part of the rows lack a size; the others show once, few, many or a class for expanded clones.

TRBV18	-	TRBD1	TRBJ1-1	TGTGCCAGCTCACCCTGGACAGGTATCACTGAAGCTTTCTTT	CASSPWTGITEAFF
TRBV4-3	-	-	TRBJ1-2	TGCGCCAGCAGCCAAGATGACACCCTCCGAGGCTACACCTTC	CASSQDDTLRGYTF
TRBV19	-	-	TRBJ2-2	TGTGCCAGTAGTATAGATATAGTCCTGACAGGAATTTTTACCGGGGAGCTGTTTTTT	CASSIDIVLTGIFTGELFF
TRBV10-3	-	TRBD1	TRBJ2-7	TGTGCCATCAGTTCCGGGACAGGGGTTGGCGAGCAGTACTTC	CAISSGTGVGEQYF
TRBV4-2	-	-	TRBJ1-1	TGTGCCAGCAGCCAAGAGGGCCAGACGAACACTGAAGCTTTCTTT	CASSQEGQTNTEAFF
TRBV4-1	-	TRBD2	TRBJ2-5	TGCGCCAGCAGCCAATTTCCTAGCGGAAGAGAGACCCAGTACTTC	CASSQFPSGRETQYF
TRBV9	-	TRBD1	TRBJ2-7	TGTGCCAGCAGCGCAATGAGGGGACAGAACGAGCAGTACTTC	CASSAMRGQNEQYF
TRBV9	few	TRBD2	TRBJ2-7	TGTGCCAGCAGCAGTAGCGGGAGGAGTACGGGCGAGCAGTACTTC	CASSSSGRSTGEQYF
TRBV9	-	TRBD2	TRBJ2-3	TGTGCCAGCGCTAGACTAGCGGGAGAGCCTAGCACAGATACGCAGTATTTT	CASARLAGEPSTDTQYF
TRBV5-4	-	TRBD2	TRBJ2-5	TGTGCCAGCAGCCAGGGACTAGCGGGAGCGCTAAAGACCCAGTACTTC	CASSQGLAGALKTQYF
TRBV5-1	few	-	TRBJ1-2	TGCGCCAGCAGCTTACAGACAGCTAACTATGGCTACACCTTC	CASSLQTANYGYTF
TRBV5-1	once	-	TRBJ2-4	TGCGCCAGCAGCCTAGCTGATATCCAGTACTTC	CASSLADIQYF
TRBV18	-	-	TRBJ1-1	TGTGCCAGCTCACCGTTTCCGGGGGCTATCGCTGAAGCTTTCTTT	CASSPFPGAIAEAFF
TRBV6-6	-	TRBD1	TRBJ2-2	TGTGCCAGAGTTGGGACAGGGTATACCGGGGAGCTGTTTTTT	CARVGTGYTGELFF
TRBV6-1	-	-	TRBJ1-2	TGTGCCAGCAATCCCGTACCCTTCAGGGGAGGCTACACCTTC	CASNPVPFRGGYTF
TRBV28	-	TRBD1	TRBJ1-5	TGTGCCAGCAGGATACAGGGGAGTAGTTACAATCAGCCCCAGCATTTT	CASRIQGSSYNQPQHF
TRBV18	few	-	TRBJ1-5	TGTGCCAGCTCACCGGGAAGCAATCAGCCCCAGCATTTT	CASSPGSNQPQHF
TRBV28	-	-	TRBJ2-5	TGTGCCAGCAGTCCCCTCCTAGAGACCCAGTACTTC	CASSPLLETQYF
TRBV6-5	-	TRBD2	TRBJ2-7	TGTGCCAGCAGTTACTACGGGACTAACTACGAGCAGTACTTC	CASSYYGTNYEQYF
TRBV6-5	-	TRBD2	TRBJ2-1	TGTGCCAGCAGCCCCGGGACTAGCGGAAACAATGAGCAGTTCTTC	CASSPGTSGNNEQFF
TRBV27	-	TRBD2	TRBJ2-7	TGTGCCAGCAGGGCGGGGACTAGCGGGGGAGACGAGCAGTACTTC	CASRAGTSGGDEQYF
TRBV15	-	TRBD1	TRBJ1-2	TGTGCCACCAGCAGAGATAGGGGGCTCTATGGCTACACCTTC	CATSRDRGLYGYTF
TRBV6-6	-	-	TRBJ2-2	TGTGCCAGCAGTTACTCGCCCGGGGAGCTGTTTTTT	CASSYSPGELFF
TRBV28	-	TRBD2	TRBJ2-7	TGTGCCAGCAGTTTATCTGGCGGGAGCTGTTACTTC	CASSLSGGSCYF
TRBV7-9	medium-sized	TRBD1	TRBJ2-2	TGTGCCAGCAGCTTAAGACAGGGGTCGAACACCGGGGAGCTGTTTTTT	CASSLRQGSNTGELFF
TRBV30	-	TRBD2	TRBJ2-7	TGTGCCTGGAGTGTCAGACTAGCGTTTTCGAGGGAGCAGTACTTC	CAWSVRLAFSREQYF
TRBV30	-	-	TRBJ1-4	TGTGCCTGGCGACACCTCGTAAATGAAAAACTGTTTTTT	CAWRHLVNEKLFF
TRBV6-1	-	-	TRBJ1-1	TGTGCCAGCAGTAGGACAGAAAACACTGAAGCTTTCTTT	CASSRTENTEAFF
TRBV11-1	-	-	TRBJ2-5	TGTGCCAGCAGCTCCCTAGGGCGAGAGGAGACCCAGTACTTC	CASSSLGREETQYF
TRBV28	-	-	TRBJ2-7	TGTGCCAGCAGTTTGGTCCTGATGGAGCAGTACTTC	CASSLVLMEQYF
TRBV2	-	TRBD1	TRBJ1-1	TGTGCCAGCAGTGAACTGGGACAGGGCAACACTGAAGCTTTCTTT	CASSELGQGNTEAFF
TRBV4-3	-	-	TRBJ1-3	TGCGCCAGCAGCCAAGATCCGGACTCTGGAAACACCATATATTTT	CASSQDPDSGNTIYF
TRBV7-6	once	-	TRBJ2-7	TGTGCCAGCAGCGACGAATCCTCCGAGCAGTACTTC	CASSDESSEQYF
TRBV6-6	-	-	TRBJ1-1	TGTGCCAGCAGGCCTCAGGGCTACACTGAAGCTTTCTTT	CASRPQGYTEAFF
TRBV5-4	-	-	TRBJ1-1	TGTGCCAGCAGCTTCGGAGTGAGGGAACAGGGGAACACTGAAGCTTTCTTT	CASSFGVREQGNTEAFF
TRBV28	few	-	TRBJ2-2	TGTGCCAGCAGTTTGAGCCCCTGGGGGAGCACCGGGGAGCTGTTTTTT	CASSLSPWGSTGELFF
TRBV7-2	-	-	TRBJ2-5	TGTGCCAGCAGCTTACCCGGGGCTAGCGAAGAGACCCAGTACTTC	CASSLPGASEETQYF
TRBV29-1	-	TRBD1	TRBJ1-2	TGCAGCGTCCAGGACAGGGAAGCTAACTATGGCTACACCTTC	CSVQDREANYGYTF
TRBV6-5	-	TRBD2	TRBJ2-7	TGTGCCAGCCTTGAAAGAGCGGGAGGGCTTTACTTC	CASLERAGGLYF
TRBV6-1	-	-	TRBJ2-3	TGTGCCAGCAATTTCGCGCCACCCACGCAGTATTTT	CASNFAPPTQYF
TRBV4-3	-	-	TRBJ2-7	TGCGCCAGCAGCCAAGATTCGTCCTACGAGCAGTACTTC	CASSQDSSYEQYF
TRBV19	-	-	TRBJ2-5	TGTGCCAGTAGTGTTCTGGGCCTTCAAGAGACCCAGTACTTC	CASSVLGLQETQYF
TRBV10-3	-	-	TRBJ2-1	TGTGCCATCAGTGACCGGAGGCCCAATGAGCAGTTCTTC	CAISDRRPNEQFF
TRBV6-5	-	-	TRBJ2-1	TGTGCCAGCAGTTACTTGGGGAGCTACAATGAGCAGTTCTTC	CASSYLGSYNEQFF
TRBV6-4	-	TRBD1	TRBJ1-4	TGTGCCAGCAGTGAGACCGGACAGGGGGCAGGGTCTGAAAAACTGTTTTTT	CASSETGQGAGSEKLFF
TRBV29-1	-	-	TRBJ2-7	TGCAGACTTCCCCTCCGGCCTAGCTCCTACGAGCAGTACTTC	CRLPLRPSSYEQYF
TRBV29-1	-	TRBD2	TRBJ2-1	TGCAGCGGGGAGGGGCAGTTCTTC	CSGEGQFF
TRBV7-9	-	TRBD2	TRBJ2-3	TGTGCCAGCAGCTGGGGTGACGGGGGGGCATATACGCAGTATTTT	CASSWGDGGAYTQYF
TRBV27	-	-	TRBJ2-7	TGTGCCAGCAGTTTAACCAATAAGCGGGCCACCTACGAGCAGTACTTC	CASSLTNKRATYEQYF
TRBV5-1	once	-	TRBJ2-7	TGCGCCAGCAGCTTGGGGGGGACCTACGAGCAGTACTTC	CASSLGGTYEQYF
TRBV28	-	TRBD1	TRBJ1-5	TGTGCCAGCAGCAACAGGGGTCGCAATCAGCCCCAGCATTTT	CASSNRGRNQPQHF
TRBV6-1	-	TRBD2	TRBJ2-3	TGTGCCAGCAGTGAAGTTGGACTAGCGGGGAACACAGATACGCAGTATTTT	CASSEVGLAGNTDTQYF